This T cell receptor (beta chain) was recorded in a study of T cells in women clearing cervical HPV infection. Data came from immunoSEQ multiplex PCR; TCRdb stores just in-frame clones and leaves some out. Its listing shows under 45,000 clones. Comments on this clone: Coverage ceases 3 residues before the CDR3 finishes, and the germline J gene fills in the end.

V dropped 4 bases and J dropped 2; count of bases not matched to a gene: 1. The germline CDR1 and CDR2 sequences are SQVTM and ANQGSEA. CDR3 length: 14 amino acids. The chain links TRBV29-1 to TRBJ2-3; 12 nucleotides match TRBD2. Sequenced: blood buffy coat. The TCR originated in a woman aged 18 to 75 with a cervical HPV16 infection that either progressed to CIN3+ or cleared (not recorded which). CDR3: CSVGLAGATDTQYF. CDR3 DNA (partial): TGCAGCGTTGGACTAGCGGGGGCCACAGATACG.